The entry that follows covers one TCR beta chain sequence. This clone was detected a few times. There is no known antigen for this receptor. Qualities for individual bases were not recorded, and no much larger clone is one base off. The library came from the immunoSEQ multiplex PCR assay. In the original analysis: During preprocessing, nonproductive sequences were removed, as were CDR3s that did not start with C, did not end with F or W, or were shorter than 7 amino acids. Antigen-specific clonotypes were called with the MANAFEST web app on the basis of expansion relative to the reference and to other culture wells. A clone was considered positive if significant expansion relative to the reference culture was observed in 2 of 3 replicate wells at an FDR below 0.05. A further requirement for positive clones was significant expansion compared with all other tandem wells, along with an odds ratio above 5. Pairwise Levenshtein distance, computed with the stringdist R package after three terminal residues were trimmed from each end, was used as the measure of CDR3 homology. In its TCRdb copy, this immuneACCESS table keeps in-frame sequences only and misses some clones. Where compared with another copy, unresolved V genes explain less than half of these, and the others have no known cause. The DNA was the basis for D and trimming; V, J and clone size are from that table. This sample comprises about 21,000 clones, around 66% of them detected only once. The ten most abundant clones make up 11% of the sample.

This sample is part of a study of CD4 T cells in relation to SARS-CoV-2 and coronaviruses (dated by TCRdb to about 2021). Concerning the study at large: In the ViraFEST assay, PBMCs were cultured with antigen for less than 12 days, after which TCR beta CDR3s were sequenced to identify clonal expansions specific to the antigen. The Adaptive Biotechnologies TCR-sequencing kit was used to sequence samples from three pre-COVID donors and the naive versus memory experiments, while other data came from Illumina-based sequencing. Patient-derived lymphoblastoid cell lines were used to map the HLA restriction of shared crossreactive spike epitopes. Memory CD4+ T cell crossreactivity between SARS-CoV-2 and common cold coronavirus spike proteins was assessed at the TCR clonotype level in the study. An HIV-1 Nef peptide pool or a no-peptide culture served as the negative reference condition. A different TCR-beta assay, based on Illumina, was used to sequence expansion assays from other donors in the study. Broad study findings and their caveats: Because the crossreactivity analysis focused on spike protein, crossreactivity against other viral proteins was not assessed. Memory CD4+ clonotypes crossrecognizing SARS-CoV-2 and at least one common cold coronavirus spike were found in 60% to 75% of donors. Compared with monoreactive clones, crossreactive clones had significantly weaker SARS-CoV-2-driven expansion, a result consistent with antigenic imprinting. No donor contributed both pre-pandemic and post-infection samples, which limited tracing the source of pre-existing responses. Small numbers of patients and of tested TCRs limited the study.

CD4+ T cells from unexposed donors were collected before the COVID-19 pandemic (2011-2018). After around 11 days of culture, CD4+ T cells were isolated with the EasySep CD4+ T cell isolation kit. As far as cell numbers permitted, CD4+ T cells from unexposed donors were tested for reactivity against SARS-CoV-2 S and N as well as four spike pools from common cold coronaviruses. PBMCs were cultured at a few million per well in IMDM supplemented with around 5% human AB serum and 9 to 10 IU/ml IL-2. Half of the culture medium was replaced with fresh IL-2-containing medium on days 3 and 7. Triplicate replicate wells were generally used for each peptide culture condition. Leukapheresis product for the unexposed donors was bought commercially. Ficoll-Paque PLUS gradient centrifugation was used to isolate PBMCs from either whole blood or leukapheresis product. PBMCs were either cryopreserved at -140°C or used fresh in the expansion assay. The QIAamp Micro DNA Kit was used to extract genomic DNA from the CD4+ T cells.

The germline V gene encodes CDR1 SNHLY and CDR2 FYNNEI. The CDR3 goes from the cysteine to the phenylalanine over 15 residues. CDR3 DNA only is kept here, 45 bases in frame from base 1. The junction carries 13 bases between V and J, which are trimmed by 0 bases and 8 bases respectively. This sequence uses TRBV2 and TRBJ1-4; a tentative D match to TRBD1 spans 5 bases. Sequenced material: CD4+ T cells from PBMCs, cultured in vitro. The receptor was derived from a human donor in good health. The CDR3 corresponds to CASSEAHGTEEKLFF. The DNA is as follows: TGTGCCAGCAGTGAAGCGCACGGGACGGAGGAAAAACTGTTTTTT.